This T cell receptor beta chain stems from a study of T cell changes during pregnancy in multiple sclerosis. Germline assignment: CDR1 SGHNT and CDR2 YYREEE (reference sequence). J gave up 7 bases and V 0 bases, and 8 bases lay outside the gene matches. This CDR3 has 16 residues. Assay used: immunoSEQ multiplex PCR; TCRdb lists only in-frame clones, some missing. The sample comprises roughly 25,000 clones, about 91% of which are singletons, and roughly 15% rests with the top ten. The clonotype was recovered from a female donor with multiple sclerosis, enrolled in a pregnancy study. V and J are TRBV5-4 and TRBJ2-7, with 12 positions matching TRBD1. Sequencing was performed on CD8+ T cells from peripheral blood mononuclear cells, taken in the second trimester of pregnancy. In DNA form, the CDR3 reads TGTGCCAGCAGCTTGGCCCCGGGACAGGGGGCGCGTGAGCAGTACTTC. Protein product: CASSLAPGQGAREQYF.